This T cell receptor beta chain is drawn from a study of chemoradiotherapy in HPV16-positive cancers. Study information: Functional T-cell assays on a couple of HPV16-positive patients' cells defined candidate HPV-specific clones and common TCR motifs. General study findings and limits: In HPV16-positive patients, HPV-responsive T-cell expansion tracked better recurrence-free survival. Only a couple of HPV16-positive patients supplied the functional HPV-specificity definition.

TCRdb's table, derived via immunoSEQ multiplex PCR, lists solely in-frame clones and lacks some. The sample has some 11,000 clones, 72% seen once. Looked up from germline, CDR1 is LGHNA and CDR2 is YNFKEQ. V shed 2 bases, J shed 0 bases, and the junction held 6 bases outside the gene matches. The CDR3 length is 18 residues. Note on this clone: Its antigen remains unknown.

This sample was gathered from a patient who underwent chemoradiotherapy. The sequence derives from a human donor with HPV-associated anogenital cancer. The chain links TRBV4-2 to TRBJ2-1, with 11 bases lining up with TRBD2. CDR3 amino acids: CASSQTGLAELSYNEQFF. CDR3 bases: TGTGCCAGCAGCCAAACGGGACTAGCGGAACTCTCCTACAATGAGCAGTTCTTC.